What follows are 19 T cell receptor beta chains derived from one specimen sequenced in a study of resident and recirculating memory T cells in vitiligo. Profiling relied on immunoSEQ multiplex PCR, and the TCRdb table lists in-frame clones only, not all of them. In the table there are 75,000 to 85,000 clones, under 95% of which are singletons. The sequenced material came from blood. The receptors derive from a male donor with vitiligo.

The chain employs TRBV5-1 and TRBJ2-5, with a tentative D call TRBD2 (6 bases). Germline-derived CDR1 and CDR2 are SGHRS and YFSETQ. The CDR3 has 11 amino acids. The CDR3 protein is CAGRGKETQYF. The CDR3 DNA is TGCGCTGGGCGGGGAAAAGAGACCCAGTACTTC.

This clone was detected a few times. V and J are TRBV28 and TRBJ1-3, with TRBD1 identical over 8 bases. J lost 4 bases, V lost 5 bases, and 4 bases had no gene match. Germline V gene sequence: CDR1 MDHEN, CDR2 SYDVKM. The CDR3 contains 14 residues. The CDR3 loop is CASSQQGGGNTIYF. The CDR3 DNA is TGTGCCAGCAGTCAACAGGGGGGCGGAAACACCATATATTTT.

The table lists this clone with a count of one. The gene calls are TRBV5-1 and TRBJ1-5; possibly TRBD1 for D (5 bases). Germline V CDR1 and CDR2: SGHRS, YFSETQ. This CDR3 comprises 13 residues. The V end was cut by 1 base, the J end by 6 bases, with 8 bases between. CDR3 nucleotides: TGCGCCAGCAGCTTGCAGGGAAGTCAGCCCCAGCATTTT. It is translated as CASSLQGSQPQHF.

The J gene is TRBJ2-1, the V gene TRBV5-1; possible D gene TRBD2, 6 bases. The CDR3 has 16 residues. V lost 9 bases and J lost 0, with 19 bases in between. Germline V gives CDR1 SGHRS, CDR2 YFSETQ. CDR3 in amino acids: CANSKPETSSYNEQFF. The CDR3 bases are TGCGCCAACTCAAAACCGGAGACTAGCTCCTACAATGAGCAGTTCTTC. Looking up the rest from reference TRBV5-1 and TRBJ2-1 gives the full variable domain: KAGVTQTPRYLIKTRGQQVTLSCSPISGHRSVSWYQQTPGQGLQFLFEYFSETQRNKGNFPGRFSGRQFSNSRSEMNVSTLELGDSALYLCANSKPETSSYNEQFFGPGTRLTVL.

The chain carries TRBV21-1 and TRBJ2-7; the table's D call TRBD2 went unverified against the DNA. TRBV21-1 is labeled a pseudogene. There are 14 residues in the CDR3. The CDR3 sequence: CASSKHAVPYEQYF. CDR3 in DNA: TGTGCCAGCAGCAAACACGCGGTCCCTTACGAGCAGTACTTC.

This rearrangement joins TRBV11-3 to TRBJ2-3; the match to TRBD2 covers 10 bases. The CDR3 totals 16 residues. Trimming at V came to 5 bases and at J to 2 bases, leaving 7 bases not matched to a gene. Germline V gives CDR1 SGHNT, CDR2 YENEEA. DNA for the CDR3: TGTGCCAGCAGCCACGGGACTAGCGCGATCACAGATACGCAGTATTTT. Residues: CASSHGTSAITDTQYF.

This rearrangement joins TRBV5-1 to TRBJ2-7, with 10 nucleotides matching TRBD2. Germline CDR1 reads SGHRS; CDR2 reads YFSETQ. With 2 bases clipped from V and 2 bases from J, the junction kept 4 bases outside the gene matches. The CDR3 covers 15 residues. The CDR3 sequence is CASSFGTSVTYEQYF. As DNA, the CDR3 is TGCGCCAGCAGCTTCGGGACTAGCGTAACCTACGAGCAGTACTTC.

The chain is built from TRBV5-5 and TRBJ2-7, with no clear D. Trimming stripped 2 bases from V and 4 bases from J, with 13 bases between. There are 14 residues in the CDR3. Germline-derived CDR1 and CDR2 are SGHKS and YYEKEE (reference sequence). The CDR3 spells CASSFSLYRYEQYF. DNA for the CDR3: TGTGCCAGCAGCTTTAGTCTGTATCGGTACGAGCAGTACTTC.

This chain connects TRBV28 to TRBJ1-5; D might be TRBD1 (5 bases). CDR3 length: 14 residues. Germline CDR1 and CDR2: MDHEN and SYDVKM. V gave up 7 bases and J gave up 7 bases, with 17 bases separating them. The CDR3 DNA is TGTGCCAGCACCCCCATCGGGGGGGGACAGCCCCAGCATTTT. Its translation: CASTPIGGGQPQHF.

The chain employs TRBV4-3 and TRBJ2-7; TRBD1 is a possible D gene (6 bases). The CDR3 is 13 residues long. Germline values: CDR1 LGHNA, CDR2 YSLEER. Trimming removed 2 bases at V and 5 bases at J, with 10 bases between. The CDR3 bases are TGCGCCAGCAGCCAAATTACAGGGAACGAGCAGTACTTC. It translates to CASSQITGNEQYF.

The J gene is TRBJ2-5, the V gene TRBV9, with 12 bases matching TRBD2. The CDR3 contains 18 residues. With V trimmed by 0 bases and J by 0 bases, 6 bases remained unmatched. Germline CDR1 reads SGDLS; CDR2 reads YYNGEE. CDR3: CASSVELAGGRNQETQYF. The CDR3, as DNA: TGTGCCAGCAGCGTAGAGCTAGCGGGAGGGCGCAACCAAGAGACCCAGTACTTC.

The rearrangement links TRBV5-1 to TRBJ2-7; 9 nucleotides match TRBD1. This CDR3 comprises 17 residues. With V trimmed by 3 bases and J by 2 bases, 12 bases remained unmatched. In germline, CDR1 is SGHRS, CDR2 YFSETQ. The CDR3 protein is CASSSNATGGAAYEQYF. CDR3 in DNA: TGCGCCAGCAGCTCTAACGCTACAGGGGGCGCTGCCTACGAGCAGTACTTC.

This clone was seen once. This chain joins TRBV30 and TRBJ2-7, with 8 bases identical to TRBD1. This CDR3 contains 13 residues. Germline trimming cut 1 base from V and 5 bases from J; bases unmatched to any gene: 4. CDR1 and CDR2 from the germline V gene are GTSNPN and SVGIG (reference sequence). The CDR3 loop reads CAWSADRGNEQYF. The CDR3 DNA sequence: TGTGCCTGGAGTGCAGACAGGGGAAACGAGCAGTACTTC.

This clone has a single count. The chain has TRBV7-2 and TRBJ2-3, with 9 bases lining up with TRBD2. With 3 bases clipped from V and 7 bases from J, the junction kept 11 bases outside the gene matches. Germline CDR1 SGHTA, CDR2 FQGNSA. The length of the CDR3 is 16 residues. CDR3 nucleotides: TGTGCCAGCAGCTTGCAAAGCGGGAGGTGGGCAAATACGCAGTATTTT. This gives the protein CASSLQSGRWANTQYF.

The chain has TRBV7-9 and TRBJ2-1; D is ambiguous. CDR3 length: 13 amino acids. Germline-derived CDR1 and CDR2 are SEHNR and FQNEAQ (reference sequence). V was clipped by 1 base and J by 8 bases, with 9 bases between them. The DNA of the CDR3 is TGTGCCAGCAGCTTAGGTGCGGCGGATGAGCAGTTCTTC. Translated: CASSLGAADEQFF.

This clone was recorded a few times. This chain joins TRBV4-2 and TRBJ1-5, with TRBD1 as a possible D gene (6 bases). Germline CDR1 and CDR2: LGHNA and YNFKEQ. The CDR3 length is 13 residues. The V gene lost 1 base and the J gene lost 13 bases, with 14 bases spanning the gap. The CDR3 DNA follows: TGTGCCAGCAGCCAAGTCTTAGAGGACAGTCAGCATTTT. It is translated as CASSQVLEDSQHF.

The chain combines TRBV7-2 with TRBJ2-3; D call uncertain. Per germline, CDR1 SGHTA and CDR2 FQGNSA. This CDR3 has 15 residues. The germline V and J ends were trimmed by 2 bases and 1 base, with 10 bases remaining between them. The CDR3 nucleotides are TGTGCCAGCAGCTTAATGGGCCTTGGCACAGATACGCAGTATTTT. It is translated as CASSLMGLGTDTQYF. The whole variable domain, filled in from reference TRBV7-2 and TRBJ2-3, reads GAGVSQSPSNKVTEKGKDVELRCDPISGHTALYWYRQSLGQGLEFLIYFQGNSAPDKSGLPSDRFSAERTGGSVSTLTIQRTQQEDSAVYLCASSLMGLGTDTQYFGPGTRLTVL.

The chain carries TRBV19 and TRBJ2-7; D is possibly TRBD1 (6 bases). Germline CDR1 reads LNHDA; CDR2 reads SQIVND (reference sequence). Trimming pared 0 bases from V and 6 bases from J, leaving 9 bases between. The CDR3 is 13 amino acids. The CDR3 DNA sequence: TGTGCCAGTAGTATAGAAACAGGGAGCGAGCAGTACTTC. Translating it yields CASSIETGSEQYF.

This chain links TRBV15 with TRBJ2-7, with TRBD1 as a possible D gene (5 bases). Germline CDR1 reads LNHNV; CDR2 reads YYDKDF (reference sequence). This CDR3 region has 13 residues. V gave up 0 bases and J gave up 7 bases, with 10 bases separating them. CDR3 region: CATSRDRAGEQYF. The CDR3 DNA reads TGTGCCACCAGCAGAGATCGGGCAGGGGAGCAGTACTTC.